The 17 T cell receptor beta chains below come from one sample, sequenced in a study of blood T cells in healthy people across ages. A second PCR of 7 to 11 cycles used a sample-barcoded 5' primer and a J-beta primer mix. TCRdb re-derived calls from the 5' RACE reads in MiXCR, one entry per CDR3 protein. Here the sample spans fewer than 1 million distinct CDR3 sequences, approximately 48% being singletons. The sequencing input was blood. These TCRs come from a man aged 60 to 75 in good health.

The chain employs TRBV18 and TRBJ2-5; TRBD2 matches 8 bases. CDR3 size: 13 residues. The germline V gene encodes CDR1 KGHSH and CDR2 LQKENI. V was pared by 3 bases and J by 6 bases, with 3 bases of the junction left unmatched. The CDR3 spells CASSPSGGQTQYF. The CDR3 DNA is TGTGCCAGCTCACCCAGCGGGGGTCAGACCCAGTACTTC.

Points on this clonotype: A read error may produce the germline difference seen at one junction end. The chain joins TRBV5-1 to TRBJ2-1; possibly TRBD1 for D (6 bases). The J call may be in error: the DNA end matches TRBJ2-7 better. The CDR3 covers 17 residues. Germline loops: CDR1 SGHRS, CDR2 YFSETQ. The CDR3 reads CASRLGSPGHLYNEQYF. DNA for the CDR3: TGCGCCAGCAGATTGGGAAGTCCGGGACATCTCTACAATGAGCAGTACTTC.

V usage is TRBV9 and J usage is TRBJ1-2, with D perhaps TRBD1 (6 bases). The V end was cut by 2 bases, the J end by 8 bases, with 19 bases between. The CDR3 covers 15 residues. CDR1 SGDLS and CDR2 YYNGEE come from the germline V gene. As DNA, the CDR3 is TGTGCCAGCAGCGTGGAACCGGGGACACGGAACGGCTACACCTTC. Residues: CASSVEPGTRNGYTF.

A few counts support this clonotype. The chain carries TRBV6-2 or TRBV6-3 and TRBJ2-7; no firm D call. Near its end, the DNA agrees better with TRBJ2-5, so the J call may be wrong. The CDR3 loop spans 13 amino acids. The germline CDR1 and CDR2 sequences are MNHEY and SVGEGT. Here the CDR3 DNA reads TGTGCCAGCAGTTACTTGTTTGGGGAGACCCAGTACTTC. This sequence encodes CASSYLFGETQYF.

CDR3 sequence (DNA): TGTGCCAGCAGCTTAGGTCAGCGATTGTACAATGAGCAGTTCTTC. It translates to CASSLGQRLYNEQFF. The J gene is TRBJ2-1, the V gene TRBV7-8; D is unresolved. The length of the CDR3 is 15 residues. Between the trimmed V and J ends, which lost 1 base and 4 bases, there was a span of 11 bases. The V gene's germline CDR1 is SGHVS and CDR2 FQNEAQ.

The chain couples TRBV7-9 to TRBJ2-7, with TRBD1 as a possible D gene (5 bases). CDR3 size: 16 residues. Germline CDR1 and CDR2: SEHNR and FQNEAQ (reference sequence). V lost 5 bases and J 3 bases, leaving 20 bases between the germline ends. The DNA of the CDR3 is TGTGCCAGCAGCCCAGCGCTAGTTGCAGGGTTCTACGAGCAGTACTTC. Translating gives CASSPALVAGFYEQYF.

This sequence joins TRBV6-5 and TRBJ2-5, with D maybe TRBD1 (6 bases). Deletions cut 5 bases from V and 2 bases from J, with 15 bases between. CDR1 and CDR2 from the germline V gene are MNHEY and SVGAGI. The CDR3 extends over 15 amino acids. CDR3 in amino acids: CASSVPGEFQETQYF. As DNA, the CDR3 is TGTGCCAGCAGTGTTCCAGGGGAGTTTCAAGAGACCCAGTACTTC.

This chain joins TRBV7-2 and TRBJ2-7; a possible D gene is TRBD2 (5 bases). This CDR3 contains 16 residues. Germline-derived CDR1 and CDR2 are SGHTA and FQGNSA. Between the trimmed V and J ends, which lost 3 bases and 7 bases, there was a span of 22 bases. The DNA of the CDR3 is TGTGCCAGCAGCTTCGGCTTCGTGGCGGGCAACAATGAGCAGTACTTC. It codes for CASSFGFVAGNNEQYF.

In regard to this clonotype: A junction end diverges from the germline sequence, so it may reflect a read error. The gene calls are TRBV28 and TRBJ1-2, with D perhaps TRBD1 (5 bases). Germline CDR1 and CDR2: MDHEN and SYDVKM. CDR3 length: 14 residues. DNA for the CDR3: TGTGCCAGCAGTTCGGGACCGACTAACTGTGGCTACACCTTC. Encoded protein: CASSSGPTNCGYTF.

In its sample, this clonotype was seen a few times. V is TRBV7-9 and J is TRBJ2-5; TRBD2 agrees at 12 bases. Germline trimming cut 6 bases from V and 5 bases from J; bases unmatched to any gene: 13. The CDR3 is 17 amino acids. Per germline, CDR1 SEHNR and CDR2 FQNEAQ (reference sequence). CDR3 bases: TGTGCCAGCAGAAAAGGGGCTAGCGGGGGGGTTCGTGAGACCCAGTACTTC. Translated: CASRKGASGGVRETQYF.

V gene TRBV7-2 combines with J gene TRBJ2-3, with D possibly matching TRBD2 (5 bases). V gave up 5 bases and J gave up 2 bases, with 11 bases separating them. Germline CDR1 is SGHTA and CDR2 is FQGNSA. This CDR3 spans 14 amino acids. The CDR3 bases are TGTGCCAGCAGCCACGGACTCCCCACAGATACGCAGTATTTT. It specifies CASSHGLPTDTQYF.

CDR3 DNA: TGTGCCAGCAGCTTAACAGGGGCCCCCGGGGATGAGCAGTTCTTC. This gives the protein CASSLTGAPGDEQFF. The J gene is TRBJ2-1, the V gene TRBV11-2, with 7 bases lining up with TRBD1. Germline CDR1 reads SGHAT; CDR2 reads FQNNGV. The CDR3 consists of 15 residues. Unmatched junction bases numbered 9, after V lost 2 bases and J lost 8 bases. The complete variable domain, with remaining parts taken from reference TRBV11-2 and TRBJ2-1, reads EAGVAQSPRYKIIEKRQSVAFWCNPISGHATLYWYQQILGQGPKLLIQFQNNGVVDDSQLPKDRFSAERLKGVDSTLKIQPAKLEDSAVYLCASSLTGAPGDEQFFGPGTRLTVL.

The chain is built from TRBV29-1 and TRBJ2-2; 10 bases line up with TRBD1. Germline CDR1 reads SQVTM; CDR2 reads ANQGSEA. This CDR3 is 14 amino acids long. The J segment lost 5 bases and the V segment lost 7 bases, leaving 7 bases of the junction unmatched. CDR3 sequence (DNA): TGCAGCGCCATGACAGGGGGCAATACCGGGGAGCTGTTTTTT. It translates to CSAMTGGNTGELFF.

This clonotype has just a few counts. The V gene is TRBV20-1, the J gene TRBJ1-2; D possibly corresponds to TRBD1 (5 bases). The germline V gene has CDR1 DFQATT and CDR2 SNEGSKA (reference sequence). The V end was cut by 4 bases, the J end by 10 bases, with 7 bases between. The CDR3 length is 9 residues. CDR3 coding DNA: TGCAGTGCTAACAGGCACTACACCTTC. It is translated as CSANRHYTF.

This clonotype was seen a handful of times. The chain joins TRBV3-1 to TRBJ2-1, with 9 nucleotides matching TRBD2. The V segment lost 7 bases and the J segment 2 bases; nucleotides outside the gene matches: 6. Germline V CDR1 and CDR2: LGHDT, YNNKEL (reference sequence). The CDR3 contains 15 residues. DNA for the CDR3: TGTGCCAGCACCAGCGGGGGGACTCCCTACAATGAGCAGTTCTTC. Translation gives CASTSGGTPYNEQFF.

This chain connects TRBV20-1 to TRBJ1-6, with D possibly matching TRBD1 (5 bases). Trimming pared 3 bases from V and 0 bases from J, leaving 18 bases between. The V gene's germline CDR1 is DFQATT and CDR2 SNEGSKA (reference sequence). This CDR3 has 18 residues. In DNA form, the CDR3 reads TGCAGTGCTAGTAGGGGAAACCTTCTCAGCTCCTATAATTCACCCCTCCACTTT. It is translated as CSASRGNLLSSYNSPLHF.

This clonotype has a handful of counts. This rearrangement joins TRBV7-2 to TRBJ2-7, with 10 bases lining up with TRBD1. Germline values: CDR1 SGHTA, CDR2 FQGNSA. CDR3 length equals 13 residues. J lost 8 bases, V lost 5 bases, and 6 bases had no gene match. CDR3 residues: CASSQRQGAQQYF. The DNA for the CDR3 is TGTGCCAGCAGCCAACGACAGGGGGCACAGCAGTACTTC.